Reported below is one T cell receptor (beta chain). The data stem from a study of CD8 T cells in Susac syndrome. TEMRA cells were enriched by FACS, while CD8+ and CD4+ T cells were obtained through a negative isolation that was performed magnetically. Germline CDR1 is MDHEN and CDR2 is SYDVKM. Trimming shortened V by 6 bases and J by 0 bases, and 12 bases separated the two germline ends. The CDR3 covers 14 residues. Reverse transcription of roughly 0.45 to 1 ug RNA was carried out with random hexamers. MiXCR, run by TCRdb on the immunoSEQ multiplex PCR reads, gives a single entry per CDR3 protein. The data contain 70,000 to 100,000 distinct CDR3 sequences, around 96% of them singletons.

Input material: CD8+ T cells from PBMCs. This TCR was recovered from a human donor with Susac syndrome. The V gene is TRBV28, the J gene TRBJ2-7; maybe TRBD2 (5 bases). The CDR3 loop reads CASSPAGSSYEQYV. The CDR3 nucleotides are TGTGCCAGCAGCCCGGCTGGGAGCTCCTACGAGCAGTACGTC.